Listed here are 30 T cell receptor beta chains from one sample, sequenced in a study of cytomegalovirus exposure and HLA in healthy donors. Primers: 60 Vbeta forward and 13 Jbeta reverse. Generated by immunoSEQ multiplex PCR, the TCRdb table keeps only in-frame clones and is missing some. The data hold fewer than 150,000 clones, with under 80% observed a single time. Material for sequencing was PBMCs. These receptors were collected from a woman between 40 and 55 years old in good health and CMV-seropositive.

This rearrangement joins TRBV5-1 to TRBJ2-3; 14 nucleotides agree with TRBD2. Trimming cost V 3 bases and J 6 bases; bases outside gene matches: 9. CDR1 and CDR2 (germline): SGHRS, YFSETQ. The CDR3 covers 17 residues. The CDR3 reads CASSSYGLAGGRDTQYF. The DNA for the CDR3 is TGCGCCAGCAGCTCCTACGGACTAGCGGGGGGTCGGGATACGCAGTATTTT.

The rearrangement uses TRBV5-1 and TRBJ2-5, with no clear D. The CDR3 runs to 14 residues. The germline V gene has CDR1 SGHRS and CDR2 YFSETQ. The V end was cut by 0 bases, the J end by 2 bases, with 8 bases between. CDR3 residues: CASSLVSLQETQYF. The DNA for the CDR3 is TGCGCCAGCAGCTTGGTCTCGTTGCAAGAGACCCAGTACTTC.

This clone has only one observation. The V call is TRBV7-9, the J call TRBJ1-1; 7 nucleotides agree with TRBD1. Germline V gene lookup returns CDR1 SEHNR and CDR2 FQNEAQ (reference sequence). CDR3 size: 15 residues. The trim removed 5 bases at V and 1 base at J, leaving 7 bases unmatched. The CDR3 is CASSAYRGSNTEAFF. In nucleotides, the CDR3 is TGTGCCAGCAGCGCTTACAGGGGATCGAACACTGAAGCTTTCTTT.

This clone is a singleton in its sample. The V and J genes are TRBV19 and TRBJ1-2, with TRBD1 identical over 7 bases. Germline CDR1 reads LNHDA; CDR2 reads SQIVND (reference sequence). This CDR3 has 15 amino acids. Losses at the gene ends were 4 bases for V and 6 bases for J; bases not matched to a gene: 11. The CDR3 nucleotides are TGTGCCAGTAGTAGGGTGACAGGGTCGCTTGATGGCTACACCTTC. Translation: CASSRVTGSLDGYTF.

The chain employs TRBV11-2 and TRBJ2-3; TRBD1 agrees at 7 bases. The CDR3 extends over 15 amino acids. The V gene's germline CDR1 is SGHAT and CDR2 FQNNGV. With 1 base clipped from V and 4 bases from J, the junction kept 5 bases outside the gene matches. DNA for the CDR3: TGTGCCAGCAGCTTAGTCCCAGGGGGAGCAGATACGCAGTATTTT. Translated, it gives CASSLVPGGADTQYF. The full variable domain, in which reference TRBV11-2 and TRBJ2-3 provide the parts outside the CDR3, is EAGVAQSPRYKIIEKRQSVAFWCNPISGHATLYWYQQILGQGPKLLIQFQNNGVVDDSQLPKDRFSAERLKGVDSTLKIQPAKLEDSAVYLCASSLVPGGADTQYFGPGTRLTVL.

The J gene is TRBJ1-2, the V gene TRBV27; weak D call: TRBD1 (6 bases). V was clipped by 0 bases and J by 4 bases, with 15 bases between them. CDR1 is MNHEY, CDR2 SMNVEV, per germline (reference sequence). This CDR3 is built from 16 residues. This chain's CDR3 is CASSLSRGEGTYGYTF. In nucleotides, the CDR3 is TGTGCCAGCAGTTTATCCAGGGGAGAAGGTACCTATGGCTACACCTTC.

The chain joins TRBV7-6 to TRBJ2-5; TRBD1 matches at 8 bases. V lost 5 bases, J lost 5 bases, and 7 bases stayed unmatched. The CDR3 totals 14 residues. Germline loops: CDR1 SGHVS, CDR2 FNYEAQ. For the CDR3, the DNA is TGTGCCAGCAGCCAAGAGACAGGGGCCGAGACCCAGTACTTC. Protein sequence: CASSQETGAETQYF.

The V gene is TRBV5-1, the J gene TRBJ1-1; D is undetermined. Germline V gene sequence: CDR1 SGHRS, CDR2 YFSETQ. Trimming cost V 1 base and J 2 bases, with 6 bases left between them. The CDR3 is 13 amino acids. CDR3 coding DNA: TGCGCCAGCAGCTTGAACAGAAACACTGAAGCTTTCTTT. This encodes CASSLNRNTEAFF.

The chain combines TRBV19 with TRBJ1-1, with D uncertain. The CDR3 is 12 amino acids. CDR1 and CDR2 (germline): LNHDA, SQIVND (reference sequence). Trimming removed 7 bases at V and 0 bases at J, with 6 bases between. CDR3 in DNA: TGTGCCAGTAAACATCTGAACACTGAAGCTTTCTTT. Translating gives CASKHLNTEAFF. Together with reference TRBV19 and TRBJ1-1, the CDR3 gives the full variable domain: DGGITQSPKYLFRKEGQNVTLSCEQNLNHDAMYWYRQDPGQGLRLIYYSQIVNDFQKGDIAEGYSVSREKKESFPLTVTSAQKNPTAFYLCASKHLNTEAFFGQGTRLTVV.

This chain connects TRBV7-8 to TRBJ2-3, with 10 bases fitting TRBD2. The CDR3 is 16 amino acids. Per germline, CDR1 SGHVS and CDR2 FQNEAQ. V was pared by 2 bases and J by 2 bases, with 4 bases of the junction left unmatched. The DNA for the CDR3 is TGTGCCAGCAGCTTATCTAGCGGGGGAAACACAGATACGCAGTATTTT. This codes for CASSLSSGGNTDTQYF.

This sequence joins TRBV7-2 and TRBJ2-5; 7 nucleotides match TRBD2. V lost 2 bases to trimming and J lost 5 bases; unmatched junction nucleotides: 8. Per the germline V gene, CDR1 is SGHTA and CDR2 is FQGNSA. CDR3 size: 15 residues. In nucleotides, the CDR3 is TGTGCCAGCAGCTTAAAGGGGACTATCACGGAGACCCAGTACTTC. This gives the protein CASSLKGTITETQYF.

A few counts support this clone. The chain has TRBV6-1 and TRBJ2-5; 9 nucleotides line up with TRBD1. Near its end, the DNA agrees better with TRBJ2-7, so the J call may be wrong. The germline CDR1 and CDR2 sequences are MNHNS and SASEGT. The CDR3 is made up of 15 amino acids. The CDR3, as DNA: TGTGCCAGCAGTGAGACAGGGGGTAGATCCTACGAGCAGTACTTC. Protein: CASSETGGRSYEQYF.

The chain uses TRBV5-4 and TRBJ2-4, with 10 bases lining up with TRBD2. Trimming cost V 1 base and J 4 bases; bases outside gene matches: 2. This CDR3 region has 15 residues. The germline CDR1 and CDR2 sequences are SGHNT and YYREEE (reference sequence). CDR3 sequence: CASSLKTSGKNIQYF. CDR3 DNA sequence: TGTGCCAGCAGCTTGAAGACTAGCGGGAAAAACATTCAGTACTTC.

V and J are TRBV7-9 and TRBJ1-1; D gene unclear. Germline V gives CDR1 SEHNR, CDR2 FQNEAQ (reference sequence). Deletions cut 4 bases from V and 5 bases from J, with 17 bases between. The length of the CDR3 is 15 residues. CDR3 sequence reads: CASSSTPKETTEAFF. The CDR3, as DNA: TGTGCCAGCAGCTCTACCCCAAAGGAGACGACTGAAGCTTTCTTT.

The V call is TRBV4-1, the J call TRBJ1-2, with 7 positions matching TRBD1. In germline, CDR1 is MGHRA, CDR2 YSYEKL. V trimming: 5 bases; J trimming: 6 bases; junction bases outside the gene matches: 21. The CDR3 is made up of 18 amino acids. The CDR3, as DNA: TGCGCCAGCAGCTCGACCAGGACAGGCCGGTCGGGTGCGAATGGCTACACCTTC. The encoded protein is CASSSTRTGRSGANGYTF.

Only one count was recorded for this clone. The V and J genes are TRBV7-2 and TRBJ2-4; TRBD2 aligns across 8 bases. J lost 3 bases, V lost 5 bases, and 9 bases had no gene match. Germline V gene sequence: CDR1 SGHTA, CDR2 FQGNSA. The CDR3 is 16 amino acids. The CDR3 bases are TGTGCCAGCAGCGGCGGGGGGCGGGCGCTCAAAAACATTCAGTACTTC. This sequence encodes CASSGGGRALKNIQYF.

The chain carries TRBV6-1 and TRBJ2-7, with 9 bases lining up with TRBD1. The ends lost 6 bases at V and 3 bases at J; junction bases unmatched: 6. The V gene's germline CDR1 is MNHNS and CDR2 SASEGT. This CDR3 spans 14 amino acids. This chain's CDR3 is CASRPRDRVYEQYF. CDR3 nucleotides: TGTGCCAGCAGGCCCCGGGACAGGGTCTACGAGCAGTACTTC.

The chain is built from TRBV5-1 and TRBJ2-1; 8 positions agree with TRBD2. V was pared by 4 bases and J by 10 bases, with 10 bases of the junction left unmatched. CDR3 length: 14 residues. Germline CDR1 reads SGHRS; CDR2 reads YFSETQ. CDR3 amino acids: CASSRGGGNWEQFF. The CDR3 coding sequence is TGCGCCAGCAGCAGGGGCGGGGGGAACTGGGAGCAGTTCTTC.

Note on this clone: Other DNA sequences in the same sample also yield this CDR3. The V gene is TRBV5-1, the J gene TRBJ2-1, with 9 bases fitting TRBD2. CDR1 and CDR2 (germline): SGHRS, YFSETQ. The CDR3 is made up of 14 amino acids. The trim removed 0 bases at V and 10 bases at J, leaving 5 bases unmatched. The CDR3 nucleotides read TGCGCCAGCAGCTTGGATGCGGGGGGGGGCGAGCAGTTCTTC. Protein product: CASSLDAGGGEQFF.

V usage is TRBV5-6 and J usage is TRBJ1-4; 7 bases agree with TRBD1. Germline V gene lookup returns CDR1 SGHDT and CDR2 YYEEEE. This CDR3 is 14 amino acids long. J lost 7 bases, V lost 3 bases, and 6 bases had no gene match. The CDR3 loop reads CASSSTGVTEKLFF. The CDR3 bases are TGTGCCAGCAGCTCTACAGGGGTAACTGAAAAACTGTTTTTT.

This clone was picked up a small number of times. This sequence joins TRBV18 and TRBJ1-2; tentatively, D is TRBD1 (6 bases). V lost 6 bases and J 1 base, leaving 12 bases between the germline ends. The CDR3 runs to 14 residues. Germline V gene sequence: CDR1 KGHSH, CDR2 LQKENI. The CDR3 coding sequence is TGTGCCAGCTCTGCGGGGGCCAATAACTATGGCTACACCTTC. It yields the protein CASSAGANNYGYTF.

In this sample, this clone turned up once. This chain connects TRBV19 to TRBJ2-1, with D possibly matching TRBD2 (5 bases). V was shortened by 3 bases and J by 7 bases, with 13 bases between the two germline ends. Germline V gives CDR1 LNHDA, CDR2 SQIVND (reference sequence). The CDR3 extends over 14 amino acids. The CDR3 is CASSIYRSGNEQFF. The CDR3 nucleotides read TGTGCCAGTAGTATCTATCGATCGGGGAATGAGCAGTTCTTC.

The chain employs TRBV13 and TRBJ1-2; 7 bases are a match to TRBD1. Germline-derived CDR1 and CDR2 are PRHDT and FYEKMQ (reference sequence). V shed 0 bases, J shed 8 bases, and the junction held 9 bases outside the gene matches. The CDR3 runs 15 residues. Written as DNA, the CDR3 is TGTGCCAGCAGCTTAGGAGGGGCAGGGGGGAGGGGCTACACCTTC. It specifies CASSLGGAGGRGYTF.

The V gene is TRBV30, the J gene TRBJ2-2; tentative D call: TRBD2 (7 bases). This CDR3 has 11 residues. CDR1 and CDR2 (germline): GTSNPN, SVGIG (reference sequence). The V and J ends lost 5 bases and 9 bases respectively, with 10 bases between them. The CDR3 is CAWGGARELFF. The DNA of the CDR3 is TGTGCCTGGGGGGGGGCTAGGGAGCTGTTTTTT.

The CDR3 protein is CASSTGAGETEAFF. The CDR3 nucleotides read TGTGCCAGCAGCACAGGGGCCGGGGAAACTGAAGCTTTCTTT. The chain recombines TRBV21-1 with TRBJ1-1; the table calls TRBD1, which could not be checked here. TRBV21-1 counts as a pseudogene. The CDR3 contains 14 residues.

A few counts support this clone. V is TRBV27 and J is TRBJ2-1, with 8 bases that match TRBD2. From germline, CDR1 is MNHEY and CDR2 SMNVEV (reference sequence). The J segment lost 5 bases and the V segment lost 5 bases, leaving 8 bases of the junction unmatched. The CDR3 sequence is 15 residues long. This CDR3 reads CASSPRRGGNNEQFF. CDR3 bases: TGTGCCAGCAGTCCCAGACGGGGGGGGAACAATGAGCAGTTCTTC.

This sequence joins TRBV30 and TRBJ2-5, with TRBD2 identical over 13 bases. J lost 2 bases, V lost 2 bases, and 8 bases had no gene match. Germline V gives CDR1 GTSNPN, CDR2 SVGIG (reference sequence). This CDR3 region has 17 residues. CDR3 nucleotides: TGTGCCTGGAGTCCCACCAGGACTAGCGGGGGACAAGAGACCCAGTACTTC. Residues: CAWSPTRTSGGQETQYF.

The chain recombines TRBV4-1 with TRBJ2-7, with TRBD1 matching 9 bases. CDR1 is MGHRA, CDR2 YSYEKL, per germline. V dropped 0 bases and J dropped 3; count of bases not matched to a gene: 3. This CDR3 comprises 15 residues. The CDR3 spells CASSQEQDRGYEQYF. The CDR3 region has the DNA TGCGCCAGCAGCCAAGAACAGGACAGGGGCTACGAGCAGTACTTC.

The chain joins TRBV11-2 to TRBJ2-2; TRBD1 aligns across 7 bases. This CDR3 is built from 17 residues. The germline gives CDR1 SGHAT, CDR2 FQNNGV. Unmatched junction bases numbered 11, after V lost 3 bases and J lost 4 bases. This CDR3 reads CASSLDRLGRATGELFF. The CDR3 nucleotides are TGTGCCAGCAGCTTGGACAGGCTAGGGCGGGCCACCGGGGAGCTGTTTTTT. The variable domain in full, completed from reference TRBV11-2 and TRBJ2-2, reads EAGVAQSPRYKIIEKRQSVAFWCNPISGHATLYWYQQILGQGPKLLIQFQNNGVVDDSQLPKDRFSAERLKGVDSTLKIQPAKLEDSAVYLCASSLDRLGRATGELFFGEGSRLTVL.

The rearrangement joins TRBV6-1 to TRBJ1-5; no clear D. Germline V lookup: CDR1 MNHNS, CDR2 SASEGT. The CDR3 has 15 residues. The germline V and J ends were trimmed by 2 bases and 2 bases, with 10 bases remaining between them. The chain's CDR3 is CASSEWRQGNQPQHF. Written as DNA, the CDR3 is TGTGCCAGCAGTGAATGGAGGCAGGGCAATCAGCCCCAGCATTTT.